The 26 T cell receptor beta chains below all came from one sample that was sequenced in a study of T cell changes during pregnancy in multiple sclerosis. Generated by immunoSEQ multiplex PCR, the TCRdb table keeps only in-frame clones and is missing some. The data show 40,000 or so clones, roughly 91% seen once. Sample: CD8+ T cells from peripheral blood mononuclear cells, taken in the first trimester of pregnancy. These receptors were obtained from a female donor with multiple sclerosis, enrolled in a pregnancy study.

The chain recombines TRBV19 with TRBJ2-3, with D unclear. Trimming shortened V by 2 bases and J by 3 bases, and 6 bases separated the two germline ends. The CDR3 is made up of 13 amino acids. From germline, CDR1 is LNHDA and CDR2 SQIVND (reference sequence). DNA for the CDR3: TGTGCCAGTAGTATAACTCTAACAGATACGCAGTATTTT. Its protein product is CASSITLTDTQYF.

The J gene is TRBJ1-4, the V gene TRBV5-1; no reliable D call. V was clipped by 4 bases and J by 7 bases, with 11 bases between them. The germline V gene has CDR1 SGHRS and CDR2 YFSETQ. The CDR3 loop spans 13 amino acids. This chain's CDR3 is CASSARVGEKLFF. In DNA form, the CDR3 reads TGCGCCAGCAGCGCCCGGGTTGGTGAAAAACTGTTTTTT.

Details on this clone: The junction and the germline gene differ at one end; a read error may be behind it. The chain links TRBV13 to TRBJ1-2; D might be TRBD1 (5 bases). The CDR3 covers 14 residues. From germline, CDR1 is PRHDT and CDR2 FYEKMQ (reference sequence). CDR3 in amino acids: CASTLGAGLYGYTF. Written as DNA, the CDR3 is TGTGCCAGCACCTTAGGAGCAGGGCTCTATGGCTACACCTTC.

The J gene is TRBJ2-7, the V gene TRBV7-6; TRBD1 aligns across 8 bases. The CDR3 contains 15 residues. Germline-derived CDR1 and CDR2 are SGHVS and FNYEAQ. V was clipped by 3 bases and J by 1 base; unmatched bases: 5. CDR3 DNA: TGTGCCAGCAGCTTCGGACAGGGCCCTTCCTACGAGCAGTACTTC. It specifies CASSFGQGPSYEQYF. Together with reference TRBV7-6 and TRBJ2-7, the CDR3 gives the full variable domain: GAGVSQSPRYKVTKRGQDVALRCDPISGHVSLYWYRQALGQGPEFLTYFNYEAQQDKSGLPNDRFSAERPEGSISTLTIQRTEQRDSAMYRCASSFGQGPSYEQYFGPGTRLTVT.

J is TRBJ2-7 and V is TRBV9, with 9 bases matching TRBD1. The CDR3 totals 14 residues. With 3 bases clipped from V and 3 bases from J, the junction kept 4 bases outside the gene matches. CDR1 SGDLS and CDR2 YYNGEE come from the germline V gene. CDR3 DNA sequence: TGTGCCAGCAGCGCCGGGGGACAGGGCTACGAGCAGTACTTC. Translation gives CASSAGGQGYEQYF. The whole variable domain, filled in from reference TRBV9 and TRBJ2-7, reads DSGVTQTPKHLITATGQRVTLRCSPRSGDLSVYWYQQSLDQGLQFLIQYYNGEERAKGNILERFSAQQFPDLHSELNLSSLELGDSALYFCASSAGGQGYEQYFGPGTRLTVT.

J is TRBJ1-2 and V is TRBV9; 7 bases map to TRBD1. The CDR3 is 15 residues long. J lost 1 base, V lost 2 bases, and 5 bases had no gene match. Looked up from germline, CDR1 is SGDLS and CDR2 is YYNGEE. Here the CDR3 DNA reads TGTGCCAGCAGCGTCGACAGGGACCTTAACTATGGCTACACCTTC. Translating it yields CASSVDRDLNYGYTF.

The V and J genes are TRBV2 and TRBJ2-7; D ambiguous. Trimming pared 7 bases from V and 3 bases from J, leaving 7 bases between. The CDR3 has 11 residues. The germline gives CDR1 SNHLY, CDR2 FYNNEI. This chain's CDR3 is CASTDFYEQYF. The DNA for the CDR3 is TGTGCCAGCACAGATTTCTACGAGCAGTACTTC.

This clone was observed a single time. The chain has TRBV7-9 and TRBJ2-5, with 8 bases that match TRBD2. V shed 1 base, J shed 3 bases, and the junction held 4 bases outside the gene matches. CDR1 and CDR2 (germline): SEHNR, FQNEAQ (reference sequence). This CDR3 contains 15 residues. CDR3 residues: CASSLGSAGEETQYF. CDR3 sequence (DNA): TGTGCCAGCAGCTTAGGATCAGCGGGAGAAGAGACCCAGTACTTC. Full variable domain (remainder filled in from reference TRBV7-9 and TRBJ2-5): DTGVSQNPRHKITKRGQNVTFRCDPISEHNRLYWYRQTLGQGPEFLTYFQNEAQLEKSRLLSDRFSAERPKGSFSTLEIQRTEQGDSAMYLCASSLGSAGEETQYFGPGTRLLVL.

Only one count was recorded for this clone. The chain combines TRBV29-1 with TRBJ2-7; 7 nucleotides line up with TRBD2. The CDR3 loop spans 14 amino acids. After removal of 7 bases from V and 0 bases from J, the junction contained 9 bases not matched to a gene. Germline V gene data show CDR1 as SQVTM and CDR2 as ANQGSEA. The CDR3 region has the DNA TGCAGCGCGATCACTAGCGTAAGCTCCTACGAGCAGTACTTC. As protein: CSAITSVSSYEQYF.

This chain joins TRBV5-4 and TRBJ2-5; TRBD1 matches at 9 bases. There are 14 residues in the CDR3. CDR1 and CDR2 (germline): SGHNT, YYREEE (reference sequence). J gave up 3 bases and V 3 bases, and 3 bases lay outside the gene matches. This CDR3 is CASSWDRVEETQYF. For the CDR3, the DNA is TGTGCCAGCAGCTGGGACAGGGTGGAAGAGACCCAGTACTTC.

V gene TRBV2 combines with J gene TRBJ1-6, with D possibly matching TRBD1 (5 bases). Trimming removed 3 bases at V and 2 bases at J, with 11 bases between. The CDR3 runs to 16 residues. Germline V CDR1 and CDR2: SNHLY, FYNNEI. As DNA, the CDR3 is TGTGCCAGCAGTGATCGAAGGGGCACCTATAATTCACCCCTCCACTTT. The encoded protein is CASSDRRGTYNSPLHF.

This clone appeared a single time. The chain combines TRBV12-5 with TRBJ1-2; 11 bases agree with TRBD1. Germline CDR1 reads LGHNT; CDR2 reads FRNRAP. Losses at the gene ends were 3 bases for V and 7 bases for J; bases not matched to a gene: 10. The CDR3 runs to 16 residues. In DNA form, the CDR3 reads TGTGCTAGTGGTTTCCGGGTCGGACAGGGGGCTTCTGGCTACACCTTC. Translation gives CASGFRVGQGASGYTF.

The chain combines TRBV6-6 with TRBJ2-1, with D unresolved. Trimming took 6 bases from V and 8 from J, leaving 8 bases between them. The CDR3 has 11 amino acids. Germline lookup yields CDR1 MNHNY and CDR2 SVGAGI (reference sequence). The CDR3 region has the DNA TGTGCCAGCAGCCACAGATATGAGCAGTTCTTC. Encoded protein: CASSHRYEQFF.

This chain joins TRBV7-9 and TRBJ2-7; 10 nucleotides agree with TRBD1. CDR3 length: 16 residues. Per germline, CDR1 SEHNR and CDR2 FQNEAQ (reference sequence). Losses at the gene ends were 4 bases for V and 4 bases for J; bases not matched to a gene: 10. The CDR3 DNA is TGTGCCAGCAGCTCCCTTGGACAGGGGGACCCGTACGAGCAGTACTTC. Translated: CASSSLGQGDPYEQYF.

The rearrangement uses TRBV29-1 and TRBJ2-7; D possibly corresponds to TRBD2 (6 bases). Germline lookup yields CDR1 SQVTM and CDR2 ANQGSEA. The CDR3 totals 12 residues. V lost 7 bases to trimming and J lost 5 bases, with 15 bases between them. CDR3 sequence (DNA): TGCAGCGCCGTCCTGGGAGGAAACGAGCAGTACTTC. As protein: CSAVLGGNEQYF.

The CDR3 is CASSLGAGLADYNEQFF. DNA for the CDR3: TGTGCCAGCAGCTTAGGTGCAGGCCTAGCGGACTACAATGAGCAGTTCTTC. The chain employs TRBV11-3 and TRBJ2-1; TRBD2 matches 7 bases. CDR1 SGHNT and CDR2 YENEEA come from the germline V gene. This CDR3 comprises 17 residues. V lost 1 base to trimming and J lost 3 bases; unmatched junction nucleotides: 9.

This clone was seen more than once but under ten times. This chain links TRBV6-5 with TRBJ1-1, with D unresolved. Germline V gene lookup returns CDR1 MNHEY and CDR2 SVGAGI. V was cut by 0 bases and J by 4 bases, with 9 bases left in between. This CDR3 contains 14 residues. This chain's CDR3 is CASSYSGRGTEAFF. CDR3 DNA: TGTGCCAGCAGTTACTCCGGGCGGGGCACTGAAGCTTTCTTT.

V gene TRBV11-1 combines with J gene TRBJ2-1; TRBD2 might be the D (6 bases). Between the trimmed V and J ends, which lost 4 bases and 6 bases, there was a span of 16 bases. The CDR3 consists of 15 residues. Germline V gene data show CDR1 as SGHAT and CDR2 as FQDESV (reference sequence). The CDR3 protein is CASSSIGWRGNEQFF. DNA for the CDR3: TGTGCCAGCAGCTCTATTGGTTGGAGGGGCAATGAGCAGTTCTTC.

The CDR3 sequence: CASSLERTVSDGYTF. CDR3 DNA: TGTGCCAGCAGCTTAGAGAGGACAGTTTCTGATGGCTACACCTTC. This rearrangement joins TRBV11-2 to TRBJ1-2; D perhaps matches TRBD1 (6 bases). V gave up 0 bases and J gave up 6 bases, with 14 bases separating them. This CDR3 has 15 residues. CDR1 and CDR2 (germline): SGHAT, FQNNGV.

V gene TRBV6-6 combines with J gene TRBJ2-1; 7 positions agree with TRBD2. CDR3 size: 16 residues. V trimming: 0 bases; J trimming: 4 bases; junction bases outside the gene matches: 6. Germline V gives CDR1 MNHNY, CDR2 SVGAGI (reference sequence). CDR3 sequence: CASSYSGEGPYNEQFF. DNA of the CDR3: TGTGCCAGCAGTTACTCGGGGGAGGGGCCGTACAATGAGCAGTTCTTC.

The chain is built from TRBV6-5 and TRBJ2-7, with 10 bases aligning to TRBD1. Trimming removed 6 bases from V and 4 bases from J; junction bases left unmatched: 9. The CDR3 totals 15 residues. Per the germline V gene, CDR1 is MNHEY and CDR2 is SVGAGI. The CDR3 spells CASSILGDRGYEQYF. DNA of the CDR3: TGTGCCAGCAGCATACTCGGGGACAGGGGTTACGAGCAGTACTTC.

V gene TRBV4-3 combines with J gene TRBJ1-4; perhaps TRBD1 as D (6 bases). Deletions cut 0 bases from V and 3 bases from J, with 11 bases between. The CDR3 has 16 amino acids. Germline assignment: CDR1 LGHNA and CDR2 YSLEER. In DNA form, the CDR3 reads TGCGCCAGCAGCCAAGATGGGGACACACCTAATGAAAAACTGTTTTTT. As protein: CASSQDGDTPNEKLFF.

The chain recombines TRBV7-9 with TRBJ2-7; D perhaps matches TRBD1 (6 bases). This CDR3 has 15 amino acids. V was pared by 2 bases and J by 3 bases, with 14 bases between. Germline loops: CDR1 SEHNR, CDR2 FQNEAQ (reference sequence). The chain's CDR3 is CASSLLQGPSYEQYF. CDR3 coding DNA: TGTGCCAGCAGCTTACTTCAGGGGCCCAGCTACGAGCAGTACTTC.

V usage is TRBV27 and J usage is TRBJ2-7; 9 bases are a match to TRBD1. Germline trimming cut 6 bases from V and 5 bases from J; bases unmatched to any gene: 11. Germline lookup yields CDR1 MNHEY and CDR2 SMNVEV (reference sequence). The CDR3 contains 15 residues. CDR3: CASRWGTGINDEQYF. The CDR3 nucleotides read TGTGCCAGCAGATGGGGGACAGGGATCAACGACGAGCAGTACTTC.

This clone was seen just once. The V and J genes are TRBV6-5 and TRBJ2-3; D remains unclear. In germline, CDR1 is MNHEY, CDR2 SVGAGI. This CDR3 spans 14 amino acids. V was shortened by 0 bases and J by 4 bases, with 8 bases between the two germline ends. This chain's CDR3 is CASSYSKRADTQYF. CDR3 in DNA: TGTGCCAGCAGTTACTCGAAGCGCGCAGATACGCAGTATTTT.

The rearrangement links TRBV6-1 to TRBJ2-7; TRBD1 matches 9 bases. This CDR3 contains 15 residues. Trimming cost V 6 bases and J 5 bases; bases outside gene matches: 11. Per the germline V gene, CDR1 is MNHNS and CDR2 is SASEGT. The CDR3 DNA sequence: TGTGCCAGCAGGAGCCCCGGGACAGGGATACACGAGCAGTACTTC. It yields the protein CASRSPGTGIHEQYF.